These T cell receptor beta chains were read from a single sample in a study of cytomegalovirus exposure and HLA in healthy donors. Profiled with immunoSEQ multiplex PCR; TCRdb holds only in-frame clones, not every one. The sample data list about 150,000 clones. The sequenced sample consisted of PBMCs. The receptors derive from a woman between 50 and 59 years old in good health and CMV-seronegative. Each CDR3 is given with its conserved first and last residue. The D gene is left open where the match is weak.

v_call,d_call,j_call,cdr3_nt,cdr3_aa
TRBV28,NA,TRBJ2-7,TGTGCCAGCAGTCCCCTGGCCGAGCAGTACTTC,CASSPLAEQYF
TRBV11-2,TRBD2,TRBJ2-1,TGTGCCAGCAGCTTAGATCCGGAGCGGGGGGGGAATGAGCAGTTCTTC,CASSLDPERGGNEQFF
TRBV10-3,NA,TRBJ1-2,TGTGCCATCAACCCACCTTCCAGGGAACCTGGCTACACCTTC,CAINPPSREPGYTF
TRBV7-3,NA,TRBJ1-1,TGTGCCAGCAGTACTGGTGGTGAAGCTTTCTTT,CASSTGGEAFF
TRBV4-1,NA,TRBJ2-3,TGCGCCAGCAGCCAAGCGTTAGCGGAGCAATATACGCAGTATTTT,CASSQALAEQYTQYF
TRBV4-2,NA,TRBJ2-3,TGTGCCAGCAGCGAAGGTTTGGCGGGGACCACAGATACGCAGTATTTT,CASSEGLAGTTDTQYF
TRBV28,NA,TRBJ1-1,TGTGCCAGCAGGCGGAACGGGGGGTGGACTGAAGCTTTCTTT,CASRRNGGWTEAFF
TRBV28,TRBD1,TRBJ1-1,TGTGCCAGCAGTTCCAGGGGGCGGGCGAACACTGAAGCTTTCTTT,CASSSRGRANTEAFF
TRBV7-3,NA,TRBJ2-1,TGTGCCAGCAGCTTATCCGGGAGAAGAAACAATGAGCAGTTCTTC,CASSLSGRRNNEQFF
TRBV29-1,NA,TRBJ2-5,TGCAGCGTTGCGAAAGGGGGTGGGGAGACCCAGTACTTC,CSVAKGGGETQYF
TRBV18,NA,TRBJ2-7,TGTGCCAGCTCACCCGACATCTACGAGCAGTACTTC,CASSPDIYEQYF
TRBV7-6,NA,TRBJ2-7,TGTGCCAGCAGCCTACCAGGGTCCTACGAGCAGTACTTC,CASSLPGSYEQYF
TRBV10-2,NA,TRBJ1-2,TGCGCCAGCACCGGAATCGGGTATGGCTACACCTTC,CASTGIGYGYTF
TRBV5-6,NA,TRBJ1-2,TGTGCCAGCAGCTTGGAACAGAGCGGCTATGGCTACACCTTC,CASSLEQSGYGYTF
TRBV13,TRBD1,TRBJ2-7,TGTGCCAGCAGCGACCGGGACAGGGACTCCTCCTACGAGCAGTACTTC,CASSDRDRDSSYEQYF
TRBV18,TRBD2,TRBJ2-7,TGTGCCAGCTCACAGGGACTAGCGAGTTCCTACGAGCAGTACTTC,CASSQGLASSYEQYF
TRBV30,NA,TRBJ2-7,TGTGCCTGGAGTGCCACTGGCGAGCAGTACTTC,CAWSATGEQYF
TRBV7-8,TRBD1,TRBJ1-5,TGTGCCAGCAGACCAGACAGGGGGCTTCGCAATCAGCCCCAGCATTTT,CASRPDRGLRNQPQHF
TRBV4-2,NA,TRBJ2-2,TGTGCCAGCAGCCCCCCCTTACAGATGGGGCTGTTTTTT,CASSPPLQMGLFF
TRBV27,NA,TRBJ1-1,TGTGCCAGCAGTTTCAGGGGGAACACTGAAGCTTTCTTT,CASSFRGNTEAFF
TRBV6-5,TRBD1,TRBJ1-2,TGTGCCAGCAGAGACGGACAGGCCCGGGGCCATGGCTACACCTTC,CASRDGQARGHGYTF
TRBV9,NA,TRBJ2-7,TGTGCCAGCAGCGTAGCTACGACAGGCTCCTACGAGCAGTACTTC,CASSVATTGSYEQYF
TRBV4-1,NA,TRBJ1-6,TGCGCCAGCAGACATCCGGGACAACCGGTATCACCCCTCCACTTT,CASRHPGQPVSPLHF
TRBV6-5,TRBD1,TRBJ1-4,TGTGCCAGCAGCTACAGGGGGCCGGATGAAAAACTGTTTTTT,CASSYRGPDEKLFF
TRBV7-9,NA,TRBJ1-2,TGTGCCAGCAGCCCCCCCGACAGGCATGGTGGCTACACCTTC,CASSPPDRHGGYTF
TRBV10-3,TRBD2,TRBJ2-5,TGTGCCATCAGTGGAAGGACTAGCGGTGAAGAGACCCAGTACTTC,CAISGRTSGEETQYF
TRBV4-2,TRBD1,TRBJ1-2,TGTGCCAGCAGCCAAGTTATACGGGCAGGGGGAACCTACTATGGCTACACCTTC,CASSQVIRAGGTYYGYTF
TRBV7-8,TRBD2,TRBJ2-1,TGTGCCAGCAGCCTGACTAGCGGGGGTTCCAATGAGCAGTTCTTC,CASSLTSGGSNEQFF
TRBV14,NA,TRBJ2-5,TGTGCCAGCAGCCGGCTAGGTAGAAATCAAGAGACCCAGTACTTC,CASSRLGRNQETQYF
TRBV4-2,TRBD2,TRBJ2-7,TGTGCCAGCAGCTCCTCCCTAGCGGAGAGCTCCTACGAGCAGTACTTC,CASSSSLAESSYEQYF
TRBV4-1,TRBD2,TRBJ2-2,TGCGCCAGCAGCCTCATAGCGGGAGCATCCCCCGGGGAGCTGTTTTTT,CASSLIAGASPGELFF
TRBV6-5,TRBD1,TRBJ2-7,TGTGCCAGCAGAACGACAGGGCGATCGGGGGAGCAGTACTTC,CASRTTGRSGEQYF
TRBV2,TRBD2,TRBJ2-1,TGTGCCAGCAGACCAAGACTAGCGGGAGGCAATGAGCAGTTCTTC,CASRPRLAGGNEQFF
TRBV2,NA,TRBJ1-6,TGTGCCAGCAGAGTCGGGACATATGGTTCACCCCTCCACTTT,CASRVGTYGSPLHF
TRBV18,NA,TRBJ1-4,TGTGCCAGCTCACACCGAGGCGTAATTGCTAATGAAAAACTGTTTTTT,CASSHRGVIANEKLFF
TRBV28,NA,TRBJ2-1,TGTGCCAGCCGCCACGGTGGGACATTTTACAATGAGCAGTTCTTC,CASRHGGTFYNEQFF
TRBV7-8,NA,TRBJ2-1,TGTGCCAGCAGCTTAGAGGGGACCTACAATGAGCAGTTCTTC,CASSLEGTYNEQFF
TRBV2,NA,TRBJ1-6,TGTGCCAGCAGTGAACGAGGTACCACTTCACCCCTCCACTTT,CASSERGTTSPLHF
TRBV30,NA,TRBJ1-2,TGTGCCCGGGGGAGTGGCTTATCTAACTATGGCTACACCTTC,CARGSGLSNYGYTF
TRBV5-1,NA,TRBJ2-7,TGCGCCAGCAGTTACTCGGAGGGCAGGGGGTACGAGCAGTACTTC,CASSYSEGRGYEQYF
TRBV30,NA,TRBJ1-2,TGTGCCTGGTCCTTAGCGAGGGGCTACACCTTC,CAWSLARGYTF
TRBV7-7,TRBD2,TRBJ2-2,TGTGCCAGCAGCTTGGCTAGCGGGAGTGACACCGGGGAGCTGTTTTTT,CASSLASGSDTGELFF
TRBV9,NA,TRBJ2-7,TGTGCCAGCAGTACGAAGGGGTTGCAGTACTTC,CASSTKGLQYF
TRBV27,NA,TRBJ2-3,TGTGCCAGCAGTTCCCCAGGGGCTCCCACAGATACGCAGTATTTT,CASSSPGAPTDTQYF
TRBV15,TRBD2,TRBJ2-7,TGTGCCACCAGCAGAGTACTAGCGGGAGCCGGGGTGGTCTACGAGCAGTACTTC,CATSRVLAGAGVVYEQYF